Listed here is a single T cell receptor beta chain. Antigen specificity is unknown. These data originate in a study of long-term antiretroviral therapy in people with HIV. Study-level results: Pre-ART expanded TRB clones stayed dominant throughout, though often decreasing after ART.

This CDR3 region has 18 residues. Trimming removed 2 bases from V and 1 base from J; junction bases left unmatched: 5. Germline CDR1 reads SEHNR; CDR2 reads FQNEAQ (reference sequence). Sequencing used immunoSEQ v3.0 at survey level. Here immunoSEQ multiplex PCR was the method, and the copy in TCRdb shows in-frame clones only, minus some. The repertoire holds roughly 20,000 clones, 90% seen once, with 9.2% in the top ten. This receptor was identified in a woman aged 25 to 39 with HIV. The chain is built from TRBV7-9 and TRBJ2-6; 10 bases line up with TRBD1. The sample consisted of unsorted PBMCs, taken approximately 4.4 years before starting antiretroviral therapy. The CDR3 spells CASSLLPGQGSGANVLTF. The CDR3 DNA sequence: TGTGCCAGCAGCTTACTTCCGGGACAGGGGTCTGGGGCCAACGTCCTGACTTTC.